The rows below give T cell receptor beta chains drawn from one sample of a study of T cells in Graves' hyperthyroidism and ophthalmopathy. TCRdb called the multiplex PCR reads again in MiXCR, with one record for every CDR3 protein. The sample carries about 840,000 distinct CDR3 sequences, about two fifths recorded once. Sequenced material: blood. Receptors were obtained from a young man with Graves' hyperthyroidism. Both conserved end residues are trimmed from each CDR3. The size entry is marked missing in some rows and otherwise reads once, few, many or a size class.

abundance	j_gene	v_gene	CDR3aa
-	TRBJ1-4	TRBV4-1	ASSQDQRQGDRKLF
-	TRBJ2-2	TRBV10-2	ASSKEQGNTGELF
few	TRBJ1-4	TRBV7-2	ASSLVTGPFEKLF
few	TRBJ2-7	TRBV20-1	SARWGFEQY
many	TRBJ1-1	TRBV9	ASSPSGTGDTEAF
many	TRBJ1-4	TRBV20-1	SARSVEKLF
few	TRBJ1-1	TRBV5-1	ASSIGLTDTEAF
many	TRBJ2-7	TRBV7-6	ASSLSKGYEQY
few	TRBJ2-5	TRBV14	ASSNALTSGRSGTQY
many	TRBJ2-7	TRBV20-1	SAGGHLGLGQY
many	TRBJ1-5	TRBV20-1	SARASAYNQPQH
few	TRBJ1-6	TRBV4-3	ASSQDQTANSPLH
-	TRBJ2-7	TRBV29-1	SVELGAAEQY
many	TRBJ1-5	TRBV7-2	ASSFQGQGQPQH
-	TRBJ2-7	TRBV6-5	ASSSLSAAESYEQY
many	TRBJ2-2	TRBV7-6	ASSVRGRKETGELF
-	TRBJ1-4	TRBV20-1	SARERRGASEKLF
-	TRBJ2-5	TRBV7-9	ASSLAIGIQETQY
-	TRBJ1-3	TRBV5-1	ASSWSGGEGNTIY
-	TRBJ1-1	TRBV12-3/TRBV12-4	ASSEQGATEAF
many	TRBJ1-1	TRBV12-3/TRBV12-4	ATSAGSVNTEAF
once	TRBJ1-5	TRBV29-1	SYLPGGNQPQH
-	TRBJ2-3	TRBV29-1	SVEGQDSSTDTQY
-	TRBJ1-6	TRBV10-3	AISEDRDYSPLH
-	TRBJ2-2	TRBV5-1	ASSGLGHTNTGELF
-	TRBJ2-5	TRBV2	ASGRTEGQETQY
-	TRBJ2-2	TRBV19	ASRRQGETTLGTGELF
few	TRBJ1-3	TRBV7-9	ASSPRAGTGAGNTIY
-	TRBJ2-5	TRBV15	ATSSTRGPLKTQY
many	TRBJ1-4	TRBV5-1	ASSSGTDNEKLF
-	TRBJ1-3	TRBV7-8	ASSYRQGSGNTIY
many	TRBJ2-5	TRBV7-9	ASSLSGAETQY
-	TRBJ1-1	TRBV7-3	ASSDPDSTEAF
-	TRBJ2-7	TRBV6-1	ASRNPGDHEQY
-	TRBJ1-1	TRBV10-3	AICSAQDSLNTEAF
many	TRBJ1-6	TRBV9	ASSEGLYNSPLH
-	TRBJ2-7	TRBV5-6	ASSLGQGLLLGYEQY
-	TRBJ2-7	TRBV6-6	ASRTSGKYEQY
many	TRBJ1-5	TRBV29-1	SVMDRVGQPQH
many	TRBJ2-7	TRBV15	ATSRDIMYEQY
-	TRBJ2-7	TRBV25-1	ASSQVPQNSYEQY
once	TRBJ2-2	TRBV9	ASMWTENTGELF
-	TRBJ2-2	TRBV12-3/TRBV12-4	ASSKGRGRGNTGELF
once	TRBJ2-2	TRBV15	ATSRSNRAEDTGELF
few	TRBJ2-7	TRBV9	ASSSTGHSTYEQY
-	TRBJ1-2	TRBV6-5	ASSTRIWPNYGYT
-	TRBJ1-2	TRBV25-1	ASSYRTIYGYT
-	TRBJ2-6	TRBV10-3	ASRPRASGANVLT